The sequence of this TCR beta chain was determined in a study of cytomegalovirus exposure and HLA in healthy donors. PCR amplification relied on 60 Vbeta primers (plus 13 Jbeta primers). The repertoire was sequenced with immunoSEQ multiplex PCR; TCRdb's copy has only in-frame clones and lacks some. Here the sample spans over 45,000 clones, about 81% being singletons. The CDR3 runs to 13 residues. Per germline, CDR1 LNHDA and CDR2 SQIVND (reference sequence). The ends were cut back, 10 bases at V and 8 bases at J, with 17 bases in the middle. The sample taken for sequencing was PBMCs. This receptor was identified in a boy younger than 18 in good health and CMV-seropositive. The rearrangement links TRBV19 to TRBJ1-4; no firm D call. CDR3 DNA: TGTGCCACAGAGGGCCTCCGGAGCGAAAAACTGTTTTTT. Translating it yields CATEGLRSEKLFF.